Listed here are 23 T cell receptor beta chains from one sample, sequenced in a study of PD-L1 blockade in urothelial cancer. The table came from immunoSEQ multiplex PCR; TCRdb's copy has only in-frame clones and leaves some out. The sample consists of about 130,000 clones, approximately 85% of them appearing once. Time point here: peripheral blood 6 weeks after treatment start. This sample comprised PBMCs, obtained around atezolizumab (anti-PD-L1) treatment. The origin of the receptors is a man aged 45-65 years with urothelial cancer.

The chain couples TRBV14 to TRBJ2-2; 12 nucleotides line up with TRBD2. Trimming cost V 3 bases and J 1 base; bases outside gene matches: 6. CDR3 size: 18 residues. Germline-derived CDR1 and CDR2 are SGHDN and FVKESK. CDR3 DNA: TGTGCCAGCAGCCATGGCAGGACTAGCGGGAAGAACACCGGGGAGCTGTTTTTT. Its protein product is CASSHGRTSGKNTGELFF.

This clone was detected a few times. The chain is built from TRBV5-1 and TRBJ2-1; 9 bases match TRBD2. Germline CDR1 is SGHRS and CDR2 is YFSETQ. After removal of 5 bases from V and 6 bases from J, the junction contained 12 bases not matched to a gene. The CDR3 length is 16 residues. The CDR3 DNA reads TGCGCCAGCAGTTATAATCCGGGACTAGCAGGCAATGAGCAGTTCTTC. Protein sequence: CASSYNPGLAGNEQFF.

The CDR3 coding sequence is TGTGCCAGCAGCTTGGCCGGATTAGCGGGAGTAGAGACCCAGTACTTC. Protein sequence: CASSLAGLAGVETQYF. The chain joins TRBV5-4 to TRBJ2-5; TRBD2 aligns across 9 bases. The CDR3 runs to 16 residues. Germline trimming cut 0 bases from V and 4 bases from J; bases unmatched to any gene: 7. CDR1 and CDR2 from the germline V gene are SGHNT and YYREEE (reference sequence).

The J gene is TRBJ1-5, the V gene TRBV7-3; no clear D. The CDR3 contains 17 residues. CDR1 SGHTA and CDR2 FQGTGA come from the germline V gene. Trimming removed 2 bases at V and 0 bases at J, with 14 bases between. CDR3 coding DNA: TGTGCCAGCAGCTTAGCCGGGTCCGAATATAGCAATCAGCCCCAGCATTTT. The encoded protein is CASSLAGSEYSNQPQHF.

The V and J genes are TRBV10-3 and TRBJ2-1; TRBD2 agrees at 14 bases. J lost 0 bases, V lost 6 bases, and 16 bases had no gene match. From germline, CDR1 is ENHRY and CDR2 SYGVKD. The CDR3 runs to 21 residues. CDR3 region: CAIRGTSGSKPNRSSYNEQFF. DNA for the CDR3: TGTGCCATCAGGGGGACTAGCGGGAGTAAGCCGAACCGAAGCTCCTACAATGAGCAGTTCTTC.

The genes are TRBV5-5 and TRBJ2-6, with 11 bases fitting TRBD2. The CDR3 has 13 amino acids. Unmatched junction bases numbered 3, after V lost 4 bases and J lost 12 bases. Per germline, CDR1 SGHKS and CDR2 YYEKEE (reference sequence). DNA of the CDR3: TGTGCCAGCAGCATGACTAGCGGGACCGTCCTGACTTTC. This codes for CASSMTSGTVLTF.

The chain links TRBV5-4 to TRBJ1-2; 7 nucleotides align to TRBD1. The V gene's germline CDR1 is SGHNT and CDR2 YYREEE (reference sequence). V shed 1 base and J 5 bases; nucleotides not matched to a gene: 8. The CDR3 length is 15 residues. CDR3 DNA sequence: TGTGCCAGCAGCTTGAGTTTCAAACAGGGGTATGGCTACACCTTC. It specifies CASSLSFKQGYGYTF.

This chain joins TRBV6-5 and TRBJ1-5; a weak D match, TRBD1 (5 bases). Trimming removed 5 bases at V and 1 base at J, with 12 bases between. Germline V gives CDR1 MNHEY, CDR2 SVGAGI. The CDR3 covers 15 residues. The CDR3: CASSPRDASNQPQHF. In DNA form, the CDR3 reads TGTGCCAGCAGTCCCAGGGATGCGAGCAATCAGCCCCAGCATTTT.

V gene TRBV7-9 combines with J gene TRBJ2-7; a weak D match, TRBD1 (5 bases). The length of the CDR3 is 15 residues. The germline gives CDR1 SEHNR, CDR2 FQNEAQ (reference sequence). Trimming removed 1 base at V and 0 bases at J, with 10 bases between. The CDR3 protein is CASSLDLGVSYEQYF. CDR3 nucleotides: TGTGCCAGCAGCTTAGACCTAGGGGTCTCCTACGAGCAGTACTTC.

This clone was picked up one time. The chain links TRBV11-1 to TRBJ2-1, with TRBD1 as a possible D gene (5 bases). Trimming removed 2 bases at V and 7 bases at J, with 6 bases between. The V gene's germline CDR1 is SGHAT and CDR2 FQDESV (reference sequence). CDR3 length: 12 amino acids. CDR3 protein: CASSLQGNEQFF. CDR3 bases: TGTGCCAGCAGCTTACAGGGAAATGAGCAGTTCTTC.

The chain is built from TRBV7-9 and TRBJ1-1, with 8 positions matching TRBD1. CDR1 is SEHNR and CDR2 is FQNEAQ in the germline V gene (reference sequence). The J segment lost 5 bases and the V segment lost 5 bases, leaving 7 bases of the junction unmatched. This CDR3 has 14 amino acids. CDR3 region: CASSRSGGRTEAFF. CDR3 sequence (DNA): TGTGCCAGCAGCCGTTCAGGGGGCCGGACTGAAGCTTTCTTT.

The chain uses TRBV2 and TRBJ2-4; D may be TRBD2 (5 bases). The germline V and J ends were trimmed by 7 bases and 0 bases, with 25 bases remaining between them. Germline V CDR1 and CDR2: SNHLY, FYNNEI. CDR3 length equals 19 residues. CDR3 region: CASTGSLRVGEIAKNIQYF. The CDR3, as DNA: TGTGCCAGCACGGGTTCTCTTAGAGTGGGAGAGATAGCCAAAAACATTCAGTACTTC. Full variable domain (remainder filled in from reference TRBV2 and TRBJ2-4): EPEVTQTPSHQVTQMGQEVILRCVPISNHLYFYWYRQILGQKVEFLVSFYNNEISEKSEIFDDQFSVERPDGSNFTLKIRSTKLEDSAMYFCASTGSLRVGEIAKNIQYFGAGTRLSVL.

J is TRBJ1-1 and V is TRBV7-3; TRBD1 aligns across 12 bases. J gave up 7 bases and V 7 bases, and 10 bases lay outside the gene matches. The CDR3 extends over 15 amino acids. CDR1 is SGHTA and CDR2 is FQGTGA in the germline V gene. DNA for the CDR3: TGTGCCAGCAACATTCGGGACAGGGGGCGTGATGAAGCTTTCTTT. It is translated as CASNIRDRGRDEAFF.

The count of this clone is one. The chain links TRBV7-2 to TRBJ2-2; 9 bases fit TRBD2. This CDR3 has 15 amino acids. Looked up from germline, CDR1 is SGHTA and CDR2 is FQGNSA. After removal of 5 bases from V and 4 bases from J, the junction contained 5 bases not matched to a gene. In nucleotides, the CDR3 is TGTGCCAGCAGCAGGGGACTAGCTGGCACCGGGGAGCTGTTTTTT. Amino acids: CASSRGLAGTGELFF.

The rearrangement joins TRBV30 to TRBJ1-6, with 9 bases identical to TRBD1. CDR1 and CDR2 from the germline V gene are GTSNPN and SVGIG (reference sequence). The CDR3 consists of 13 residues. J was trimmed by 9 bases and V by 8 bases; bases with no gene match: 8. The CDR3, as DNA: TGTGCCGGGGGGACAGGGAATGGTTCACCCCTCCACTTT. Translated: CAGGTGNGSPLHF.

The chain links TRBV10-3 to TRBJ2-5; D possibly corresponds to TRBD1 (5 bases). The CDR3 consists of 13 residues. Germline V gene lookup returns CDR1 ENHRY and CDR2 SYGVKD. The V and J ends lost 2 bases and 4 bases respectively, with 8 bases between them. CDR3 residues: CAISEVQGETQYF. In nucleotides, the CDR3 is TGTGCCATCAGTGAGGTCCAGGGAGAGACCCAGTACTTC.

This chain connects TRBV2 to TRBJ2-5, with D perhaps matching TRBD1 (6 bases). The germline CDR1 and CDR2 sequences are SNHLY and FYNNEI. Trimming cost V 4 bases and J 5 bases, with 14 bases left between them. The CDR3 has 14 residues. CDR3 loop: CASSGTAARETQYF. In nucleotides, the CDR3 is TGTGCCAGCAGTGGGACAGCCGCCCGGGAGACCCAGTACTTC. The complete variable domain, with remaining parts taken from reference TRBV2 and TRBJ2-5, reads EPEVTQTPSHQVTQMGQEVILRCVPISNHLYFYWYRQILGQKVEFLVSFYNNEISEKSEIFDDQFSVERPDGSNFTLKIRSTKLEDSAMYFCASSGTAARETQYFGPGTRLLVL.

V is TRBV28 and J is TRBJ1-1, with a possible D match to TRBD1 (5 bases). CDR3 size: 16 residues. The germline CDR1 and CDR2 sequences are MDHEN and SYDVKM. Trimming cost V 6 bases and J 4 bases, with 21 bases left between them. The CDR3 region has the DNA TGTGCCAGCAGAAGCGGGGCGTTTGCCCAGGGCACTGAAGCTTTCTTT. This translates into CASRSGAFAQGTEAFF.

V is TRBV11-2 and J is TRBJ2-1, with TRBD2 as a possible D gene (6 bases). This CDR3 spans 13 amino acids. Germline lookup yields CDR1 SGHAT and CDR2 FQNNGV. Trimming took 8 bases from V and 7 from J, leaving 15 bases between them. The chain's CDR3 is CASGGLGLNEQFF. The CDR3 nucleotides read TGTGCCAGCGGGGGACTGGGCTTGAATGAGCAGTTCTTC.

The J gene is TRBJ1-6, the V gene TRBV6-6; D is possibly TRBD1 (5 bases). The CDR3 consists of 14 residues. CDR1 is MNHNY and CDR2 is SVGAGI in the germline V gene (reference sequence). Trimming took off 0 bases at V and 8 bases at J, with 8 bases between the two ends. The CDR3 DNA is TGTGCCAGCAGTTACTCGCGGGGGGATTCACCCCTCCACTTT. This gives the protein CASSYSRGDSPLHF.

This chain uses TRBV2 with TRBJ2-1; 14 nucleotides agree with TRBD2. Trimming removed 4 bases from V and 9 bases from J; junction bases left unmatched: 2. The length of the CDR3 is 14 residues. CDR1 is SNHLY, CDR2 FYNNEI, per germline. The CDR3 sequence: CASSVGTSGSEQFF. The CDR3 nucleotides read TGTGCCAGCAGTGTGGGGACTAGCGGGAGTGAGCAGTTCTTC.

This chain links TRBV30 with TRBJ1-3, with D maybe TRBD1 (6 bases). The V and J ends lost 5 bases and 0 bases respectively, with 20 bases between them. This CDR3 is built from 17 residues. Germline V CDR1 and CDR2: GTSNPN, SVGIG (reference sequence). CDR3 protein: CAWGGGRQASSGNTIYF. Written as DNA, the CDR3 is TGTGCCTGGGGCGGTGGGAGACAGGCCTCCTCTGGAAACACCATATATTTT.

The chain recombines TRBV5-8 with TRBJ2-2, with D tentatively TRBD1 (5 bases). Germline lookup yields CDR1 SGHTS and CDR2 YDEGEE. The CDR3 length is 15 residues. V was cut by 0 bases and J by 4 bases, with 10 bases left in between. CDR3 protein: CASSLGQSLTGELFF. The DNA of the CDR3 is TGTGCCAGCAGCTTGGGACAGTCACTCACCGGGGAGCTGTTTTTT.